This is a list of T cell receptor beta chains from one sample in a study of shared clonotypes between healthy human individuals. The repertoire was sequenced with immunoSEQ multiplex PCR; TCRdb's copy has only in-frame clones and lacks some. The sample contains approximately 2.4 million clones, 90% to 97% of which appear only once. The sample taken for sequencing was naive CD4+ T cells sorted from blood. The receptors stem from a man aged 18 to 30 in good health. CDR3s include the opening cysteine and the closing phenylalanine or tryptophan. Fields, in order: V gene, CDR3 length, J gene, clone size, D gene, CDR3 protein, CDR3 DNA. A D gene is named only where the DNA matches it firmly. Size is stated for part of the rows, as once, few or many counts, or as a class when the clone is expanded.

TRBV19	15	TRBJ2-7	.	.	CASHSSGTGSYEQYF	TGTGCCAGTCACTCGAGCGGGACAGGTTCCTACGAGCAGTACTTC
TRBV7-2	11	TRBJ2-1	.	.	CASSPSYEQFF	TGTGCCAGCAGCCCTTCGTATGAGCAGTTCTTC
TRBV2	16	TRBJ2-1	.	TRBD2	CASISTRLAGDNEQFF	TGTGCCAGCATTTCCACTCGACTAGCTGGGGACAATGAGCAGTTCTTC
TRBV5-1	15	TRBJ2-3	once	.	CASSLGGVGPDTQYF	TGCGCCAGCAGCTTGGGGGGTGTGGGCCCAGATACGCAGTATTTT
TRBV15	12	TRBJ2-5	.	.	CATSRDSQTQYF	TGTGCCACCAGCAGAGATTCGCAGACCCAGTACTTC
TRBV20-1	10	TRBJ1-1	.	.	CSVTRGRAFF	TGCAGTGTGACCCGAGGACGAGCTTTCTTT
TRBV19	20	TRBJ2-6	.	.	CASSIPVGGIKYSGANVLTF	TGTGCCAGTAGTATCCCTGTAGGGGGGATAAAGTACTCTGGGGCCAACGTCCTGACTTTC
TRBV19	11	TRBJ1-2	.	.	CASTGWNGYTF	TGTGCCAGTACAGGGTGGAATGGCTACACCTTC
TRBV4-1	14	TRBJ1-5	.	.	CASSQGTVNQPQHF	TGCGCCAGCAGCCAAGGGACAGTCAATCAGCCCCAGCATTTT
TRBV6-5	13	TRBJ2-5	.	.	CASSRAGRETQYF	TGTGCCAGCAGCCGCGCTGGTCGAGAGACCCAGTACTTC
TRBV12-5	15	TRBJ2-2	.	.	CASVRETKNTGELFF	TGTGCTAGTGTTCGTGAAACGAAGAACACCGGGGAGCTGTTTTTT
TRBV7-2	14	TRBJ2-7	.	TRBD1	CASSQGQGINEQYF	TGTGCCAGCAGCCAGGGACAGGGGATAAACGAGCAGTACTTC
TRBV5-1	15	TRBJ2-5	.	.	CASSLGRATQETQYF	TGCGCCAGCAGCTTGGGCAGGGCCACCCAAGAGACCCAGTACTTC
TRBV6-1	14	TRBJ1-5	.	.	CASRGGNSNQPQHF	TGTGCCAGCAGGGGGGGGAATAGCAATCAGCCCCAGCATTTT
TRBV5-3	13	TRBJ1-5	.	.	CARSFRRNQPQHF	TGTGCCAGAAGCTTTCGGAGGAATCAGCCCCAGCATTTT
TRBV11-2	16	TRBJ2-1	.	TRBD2	CASSQWGTSRYNEQFF	TGTGCCAGCAGCCAATGGGGGACTAGCCGATACAATGAGCAGTTCTTC
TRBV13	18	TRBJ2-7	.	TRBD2	CASSFRRTSGYSSYEQYF	TGTGCCAGCAGCTTCCGAAGGACTAGCGGGTATAGCTCCTACGAGCAGTACTTC
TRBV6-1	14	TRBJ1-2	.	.	CASSERAGRGGYTF	TGTGCCAGCAGTGAACGTGCGGGGCGAGGGGGCTACACCTTC
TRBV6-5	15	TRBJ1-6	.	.	CASTRGGTYNSPLHF	TGTGCCAGCACAAGGGGGGGGACCTATAATTCACCCCTCCACTTT
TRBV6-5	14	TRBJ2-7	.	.	CASSSPGISYEQYF	TGTGCCAGCAGTTCGCCGGGAATCTCCTACGAGCAGTACTTC
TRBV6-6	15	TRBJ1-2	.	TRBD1	CASSPLLTGGLGYTF	TGTGCCAGCAGTCCCCTTCTGACAGGGGGCTTGGGCTACACCTTC
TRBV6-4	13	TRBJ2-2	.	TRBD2	CASSVTSPGELFF	TGTGCCAGCAGTGTGACTAGCCCCGGGGAGCTGTTTTTT
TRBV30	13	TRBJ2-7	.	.	CAWSAGGRYEQYF	TGTGCCTGGAGTGCGGGGGGCAGGTACGAGCAGTACTTC
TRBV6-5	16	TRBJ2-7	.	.	CASSYSVSGPLYEQYF	TGTGCCAGCAGTTACTCGGTTAGTGGACCCCTCTACGAGCAGTACTTC
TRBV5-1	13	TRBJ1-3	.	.	CASSLGSGNTIYF	TGCGCCAGCAGCTTGGGCAGTGGAAACACCATATATTTT
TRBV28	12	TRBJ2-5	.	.	CASSLPQETQYF	TGTGCCAGCAGTTTACCCCAAGAGACCCAGTACTTC
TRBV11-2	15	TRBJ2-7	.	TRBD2	CASTGGAPWPYEQYF	TGTGCCAGCACCGGGGGGGCGCCCTGGCCCTACGAGCAGTACTTC
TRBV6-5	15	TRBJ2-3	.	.	CASSYNSLSTDTQYF	TGTGCCAGCAGTTACAACAGCCTTAGCACAGATACGCAGTATTTT
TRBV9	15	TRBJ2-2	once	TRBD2	CASSFSGRDTGELFF	TGTGCCAGCAGCTTTAGCGGGAGGGACACCGGGGAGCTGTTTTTT
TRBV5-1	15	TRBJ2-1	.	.	CASSLTGDSYNEQFF	TGCGCCAGCAGCTTAACAGGAGATTCCTACAATGAGCAGTTCTTC
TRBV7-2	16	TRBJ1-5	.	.	CASSPATSILFQPQHF	TGTGCCAGCAGCCCTGCCACAAGTATACTCTTTCAGCCCCAGCATTTT
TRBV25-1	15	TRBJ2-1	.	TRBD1	CASSGRDRVHNEQFF	TGTGCCAGCAGTGGCCGGGACAGGGTGCACAATGAGCAGTTCTTC
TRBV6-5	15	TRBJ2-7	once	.	CASKQERGLPYEQYF	TGTGCCAGCAAACAAGAGAGGGGTCTACCCTACGAGCAGTACTTC
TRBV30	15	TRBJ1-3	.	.	CAWSKQGVSGNTIYF	TGTGCCTGGAGTAAACAGGGCGTCTCTGGAAACACCATATATTTT
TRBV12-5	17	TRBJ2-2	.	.	CASGSPITGGEAGELFF	TGTGCTAGTGGTTCCCCAATTACAGGGGGGGAAGCCGGGGAGCTGTTTTTT
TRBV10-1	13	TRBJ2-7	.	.	CASSEPSGDEQYF	TGCGCCAGCAGTGAGCCCTCGGGGGACGAGCAGTACTTC
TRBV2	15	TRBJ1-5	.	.	CASSEQGDGNQPQHF	TGTGCCAGCAGTGAACAGGGTGACGGCAATCAGCCCCAGCATTTT
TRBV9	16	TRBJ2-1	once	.	CASSVSHSISYNEQFF	TGTGCCAGCAGCGTATCACACAGCATCTCCTACAATGAGCAGTTCTTC
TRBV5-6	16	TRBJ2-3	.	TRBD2	CASSSSGSGEVDTQYF	TGTGCCAGCAGCTCAAGCGGTAGCGGGGAAGTAGATACGCAGTATTTT
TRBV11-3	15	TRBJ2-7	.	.	CASSLVIQASYEQYF	TGTGCCAGCAGCTTAGTGATACAGGCATCCTACGAGCAGTACTTC